These 24 T cell receptor beta chains share one sample of origin, sequenced in a study of blood T cell repertoires in COVID-19. Here immunoSEQ multiplex PCR was the method, and the copy in TCRdb shows in-frame clones only, minus some. In the table there are some 210,000 clones, about 83% of which are singletons. The sample consisted of peripheral blood. Receptors originate from a woman aged 70-85 years with active or convalescent COVID-19.

This sequence joins TRBV7-2 and TRBJ1-4, with 11 bases matching TRBD1. Germline trimming cut 7 bases from V and 7 bases from J; bases unmatched to any gene: 8. Germline V gene lookup returns CDR1 SGHTA and CDR2 FQGNSA. This CDR3 is built from 15 residues. The CDR3 region is CTSTRADRGLEKLFF. CDR3 nucleotide sequence: TGTACCAGCACTCGAGCGGACAGGGGGCTTGAAAAACTGTTTTTT.

The chain combines TRBV6-6 with TRBJ1-1; D is undetermined. In germline, CDR1 is MNHNY, CDR2 SVGAGI (reference sequence). V gave up 5 bases and J gave up 3 bases, with 22 bases separating them. The CDR3 length is 17 residues. The CDR3 nucleotides are TGTGCCAGCAGTCCCCGGTTCCAGACCGTCGCGGACACTGAAGCTTTCTTT. Translation gives CASSPRFQTVADTEAFF.

Only one count was recorded for this clone. The chain couples TRBV16 to TRBJ2-2, with a tentative D call TRBD1 (6 bases). Germline V gene lookup returns CDR1 KGHSY and CDR2 FQNENV. Trimming stripped 4 bases from V and 4 bases from J, with 22 bases between. The CDR3 consists of 18 residues. The CDR3 region is CASSLIGLGTRPTGELFF. The CDR3 DNA follows: TGTGCCAGCAGCCTCATAGGGTTGGGGACAAGGCCCACCGGGGAGCTGTTTTTT.

J is TRBJ1-6 and V is TRBV5-1, with D hard to call. The CDR3 contains 13 residues. V was shortened by 0 bases and J by 9 bases, with 7 bases between the two germline ends. Germline CDR1 is SGHRS and CDR2 is YFSETQ. CDR3 sequence: CASSLGSSSPLHF. The DNA of the CDR3 is TGCGCCAGCAGCTTGGGGTCGAGTTCACCCCTCCACTTT.

The V and J genes are TRBV5-1 and TRBJ2-1; no clear D. Trimming stripped 2 bases from V and 5 bases from J, with 14 bases between. Looked up from germline, CDR1 is SGHRS and CDR2 is YFSETQ. The length of the CDR3 is 15 residues. CDR3 sequence reads: CASSFRHAPDNEQFF. In DNA, the CDR3 is TGCGCCAGCAGCTTTCGACACGCACCCGACAATGAGCAGTTCTTC.

This sequence joins TRBV25-1 and TRBJ1-2; TRBD1 is a possible D gene (5 bases). This CDR3 spans 14 amino acids. Germline V gene sequence: CDR1 MGHDK, CDR2 SYGVNS. Trimming pared 1 base from V and 6 bases from J, leaving 12 bases between. Here the CDR3 reads CASSEFGREDGYTF. DNA for the CDR3: TGTGCCAGCAGTGAATTCGGCAGGGAGGATGGCTACACCTTC.

The chain links TRBV18 to TRBJ1-2, with TRBD1 matching 8 bases. The CDR3 spans 14 residues. Per the germline V gene, CDR1 is KGHSH and CDR2 is LQKENI. The junction had 5 bases not matched to a gene; V was cut back by 2 bases and J by 6 bases. The CDR3 sequence is CASSPTQGADGYTF. CDR3 nucleotide sequence: TGTGCCAGCTCACCAACCCAGGGGGCAGATGGCTACACCTTC.

The chain employs TRBV5-4 and TRBJ2-3; 7 nucleotides agree with TRBD2. Germline trimming cut 0 bases from V and 1 base from J; bases unmatched to any gene: 2. The CDR3 is 15 residues long. CDR1 is SGHNT and CDR2 is YYREEE in the germline V gene (reference sequence). The CDR3 DNA follows: TGTGCCAGCAGCTTGGTTGCGGGAGGCACAGATACGCAGTATTTT. It codes for CASSLVAGGTDTQYF.

This chain joins TRBV7-9 and TRBJ2-1; a possible D gene is TRBD2 (6 bases). V lost 2 bases to trimming and J lost 9 bases, with 17 bases between them. Per germline, CDR1 SEHNR and CDR2 FQNEAQ (reference sequence). CDR3 length: 15 residues. CDR3 in DNA: TGTGCCAGCAGCTTAAGGAGGGCCGGCGAAGGTGAGCAGTTCTTC. Translation: CASSLRRAGEGEQFF.

The V gene is TRBV5-1, the J gene TRBJ2-1; 12 positions agree with TRBD2. J was trimmed by 5 bases and V by 0 bases; bases with no gene match: 6. The germline V gene encodes CDR1 SGHRS and CDR2 YFSETQ. The CDR3 is 17 amino acids. Here the CDR3 reads CASSLVGGLAGDNEQFF. CDR3 in DNA: TGCGCCAGCAGCTTGGTGGGGGGACTAGCGGGCGACAATGAGCAGTTCTTC.

V is TRBV28 and J is TRBJ2-5; the match to TRBD2 covers 8 bases. CDR3 length: 15 amino acids. V was pared by 2 bases and J by 5 bases, with 7 bases of the junction left unmatched. Germline-derived CDR1 and CDR2 are MDHEN and SYDVKM. CDR3 in amino acids: CASSLDGRGRETQYF. For the CDR3, the DNA is TGTGCCAGCAGTTTAGACGGGAGGGGTCGGGAGACCCAGTACTTC. Together with reference TRBV28 and TRBJ2-5, the CDR3 gives the full variable domain: DVKVTQSSRYLVKRTGEKVFLECVQDMDHENMFWYRQDPGLGLRLIYFSYDVKMKEKGDIPEGYSVSREKKERFSLILESASTNQTSMYLCASSLDGRGRETQYFGPGTRLLVL.

The chain uses TRBV9 and TRBJ1-6; the match to TRBD1 covers 8 bases. Per the germline V gene, CDR1 is SGDLS and CDR2 is YYNGEE. With V trimmed by 5 bases and J by 7 bases, 5 bases remained unmatched. The CDR3 runs 14 residues. This chain's CDR3 is CASSRGQDNSPLHF. In DNA form, the CDR3 reads TGTGCCAGCAGTCGGGGACAGGACAATTCACCCCTCCACTTT.

This clone appeared a few times. The chain uses TRBV6-4 and TRBJ1-6; D gene ambiguous. This CDR3 has 15 amino acids. Trimming took 4 bases from V and 6 from J, leaving 13 bases between them. Germline V lookup: CDR1 MRHNA, CDR2 SNTAGT. This CDR3 is CASSVMSGANSPLHF. The CDR3 bases are TGTGCCAGCAGTGTAATGTCGGGTGCTAATTCACCCCTCCACTTT.

The chain uses TRBV18 and TRBJ1-5, with D possibly matching TRBD1 (5 bases). This CDR3 has 12 residues. V was cut by 6 bases and J by 4 bases, with 7 bases left in between. Germline V gene lookup returns CDR1 KGHSH and CDR2 LQKENI. CDR3 amino acids: CASSQGNQPQHF. The CDR3 DNA is TGTGCCAGCTCTCAGGGTAATCAGCCCCAGCATTTT.

The J gene is TRBJ1-5, the V gene TRBV19; possibly TRBD1 for D (6 bases). The CDR3 is 15 amino acids. V lost 4 bases to trimming and J lost 3 bases, with 13 bases between them. Germline assignment: CDR1 LNHDA and CDR2 SQIVND (reference sequence). CDR3 nucleotides: TGTGCCAGTAGTACATTGACAGGCTACAATCAGCCCCAGCATTTT. Its translation is CASSTLTGYNQPQHF.

This rearrangement joins TRBV10-2 to TRBJ2-5; 7 bases agree with TRBD2. CDR3 size: 13 residues. CDR1 and CDR2 from the germline V gene are WSHSY and SAAADI. The V gene end was trimmed by 7 bases and the J gene end by 5 bases; junction bases not matched to a gene: 7. Here the CDR3 reads CASMGGPPETQYF. CDR3 bases: TGCGCCAGCATGGGAGGGCCCCCGGAGACCCAGTACTTC.

The CDR3 coding sequence is TGTGCCAGCAGTGCAACAGGGAAAACCATATATTTT. Translated, it gives CASSATGKTIYF. The V gene is TRBV6-6, the J gene TRBJ1-3; a weak D match, TRBD1 (6 bases). Trimming cost V 5 bases and J 10 bases, with 12 bases left between them. The CDR3 spans 12 residues. Per the germline V gene, CDR1 is MNHNY and CDR2 is SVGAGI (reference sequence).

The rearrangement links TRBV7-6 to TRBJ2-3, with unresolved D. This CDR3 has 13 residues. V shed 4 bases and J shed 4 bases, with 9 bases lying between them. In germline, CDR1 is SGHVS, CDR2 FNYEAQ. CDR3 in DNA: TGTGCCAGCAGCTCCCCCCCCGCAGATACGCAGTATTTT. This gives the protein CASSSPPADTQYF.

The chain combines TRBV5-1 with TRBJ2-5; no firm D call. Germline V CDR1 and CDR2: SGHRS, YFSETQ. V gave up 7 bases and J gave up 2 bases, with 6 bases separating them. This CDR3 has 11 residues. CDR3 in DNA: TGCGCCAGCCGAGGACAAGAGACCCAGTACTTC. This sequence encodes CASRGQETQYF.

The chain employs TRBV5-4 and TRBJ1-2, with D possibly TRBD1 on 6 matching bases. This CDR3 comprises 17 residues. The V end lost 0 bases, the J end lost 2 bases, and 17 bases lay between the germline ends. Looked up from germline, CDR1 is SGHNT and CDR2 is YYREEE (reference sequence). The chain's CDR3 is CASSLAPQDSPNYGYTF. CDR3 nucleotide sequence: TGTGCCAGCAGCTTGGCCCCCCAGGACAGCCCAAACTATGGCTACACCTTC.

This clone showed up just once. The genes are TRBV15 and TRBJ1-1; D not certain. The CDR3 has 15 amino acids. The V end lost 0 bases, the J end lost 4 bases, and 12 bases lay between the germline ends. Germline CDR1 is LNHNV and CDR2 is YYDKDF (reference sequence). CDR3 sequence: CATSRDAGRSTEAFF. The DNA for the CDR3 is TGTGCCACCAGCAGAGATGCGGGCAGGAGCACTGAAGCTTTCTTT.

The chain has TRBV20-1 and TRBJ1-6, with D unresolved. The CDR3 loop spans 18 amino acids. With 3 bases removed from V and 0 bases from J, the gap between germline ends came to 18 bases. Germline V lookup: CDR1 DFQATT, CDR2 SNEGSKA (reference sequence). This CDR3 is CSASRTATLDSYNSPLHF. In nucleotides, the CDR3 is TGCAGTGCTAGTCGAACAGCCACCCTCGACTCCTATAATTCACCCCTCCACTTT.

The J gene is TRBJ2-1, the V gene TRBV6-6; 11 bases align to TRBD1. The CDR3 sequence is 15 residues long. V shed 5 bases, J shed 7 bases, and the junction held 7 bases outside the gene matches. The germline V gene encodes CDR1 MNHNY and CDR2 SVGAGI (reference sequence). The CDR3 loop reads CASSNRDRGENEQFF. In DNA, the CDR3 is TGTGCCAGCAGTAACCGGGACAGGGGGGAAAATGAGCAGTTCTTC.

In its sample, this clone was seen a few times. The chain couples TRBV28 to TRBJ2-2; TRBD1 matches 8 bases. The V segment lost 4 bases and the J segment 4 bases; nucleotides outside the gene matches: 17. The germline V gene encodes CDR1 MDHEN and CDR2 SYDVKM. The CDR3 has 19 amino acids. CDR3 nucleotides: TGTGCCAGCAGTTCCGATCTCCGACAGGGGTTTCGGGTCACCGGGGAGCTGTTTTTT. This codes for CASSSDLRQGFRVTGELFF.